This is a list of T cell receptor beta chains from one sample in a study of cytomegalovirus exposure and HLA in healthy donors. This table comes from immunoSEQ multiplex PCR, and its TCRdb copy is limited to in-frame clones, with some not included. The sample consists of 150,000 to 250,000 clones, approximately 79% of them appearing once. Sequencing input: PBMCs. These receptors were obtained from a woman aged 25 to 45 in good health and CMV-seropositive. The CDR3 runs from the conserved cysteine through the conserved F or W. A D gene is named only where the DNA matches it firmly. Some rows mark clone size as missing; the rest say once, few, many or name a class of expanded clone.

>TRBJ2-1|TRBD1|TRBV15|NA
TGTGCCACCAGCAGAGCAGAGACAGGGACGTTCGATGAGCAGTTCTTC
CATSRAETGTFDEQFF
>TRBJ1-2|TRBD1|TRBV5-4|NA
TGTGCCAGCAGTGTGGACAGGGCTAACTATGGCTACACCTTC
CASSVDRANYGYTF
>TRBJ1-1|NA|TRBV6-5|NA
TGTGCCAGCAGTTACTCGGCCGGGGTCCTTGAAGCTTTCTTT
CASSYSAGVLEAFF
>TRBJ1-1|NA|TRBV9|NA
TGTGCCAGCAGCGTGCAACAGGGTACTGAAGCTTTCTTT
CASSVQQGTEAFF
>TRBJ1-1|NA|TRBV29-1|NA
TGCAGCGTTTCGACTGAAGCTTTCTTT
CSVSTEAFF
>TRBJ2-3|NA|TRBV2|NA
TGTGCCAGCAGTGGGGCCAGGGCATACACAGATACGCAGTATTTT
CASSGARAYTDTQYF
>TRBJ1-2|NA|TRBV14|NA
TGTGCCAGCAGCCATTGGGGCAGCGGGAATTCTAACTATGGCTACACCTTC
CASSHWGSGNSNYGYTF
>TRBJ2-7|NA|TRBV2|NA
TGTGCCAGCAGCCCCCCCATTTCCTACGAGCAGTACTTC
CASSPPISYEQYF
>TRBJ2-7|TRBD2|TRBV5-6|NA
TGTGCCAGCACCCAGGTAGCGGGCGAGCAGTACTTC
CASTQVAGEQYF
>TRBJ1-1|TRBD1|TRBV27|NA
TGTGCCAGCAGTTGGACAGGGGGCAACACTGAAGCTTTCTTT
CASSWTGGNTEAFF
>TRBJ1-2|NA|TRBV7-8|NA
TGTGCCAGCAGCTTAGGGGGGGTGACGGGGGATAACTATGGCTACACCTTC
CASSLGGVTGDNYGYTF
>TRBJ2-7|NA|TRBV18|NA
TGTGCCAGCTCACCACCAGCGGAGGCATCCTACGAGCAGTACTTC
CASSPPAEASYEQYF
>TRBJ2-5|TRBD2|TRBV19|NA
TGTGCCAGTAGTATAGTGGGAGGGGAGACCCAGTACTTC
CASSIVGGETQYF
>TRBJ1-3|NA|TRBV11-2|NA
TGTGCCAGCAGCTTCGGCAGGGCTGGAAACACCATATATTTT
CASSFGRAGNTIYF
>TRBJ2-1|NA|TRBV6-5|few
TGTGCCAGCAGGAGAAGGGGGGGCCATGAGCAGTTCTTC
CASRRRGGHEQFF
>TRBJ2-7|TRBD1|TRBV4-1|NA
TGCGCCAGCAGCCAAGGTTCCAGGACAGGGGGCGAAGAGCAGTACTTC
CASSQGSRTGGEEQYF
>TRBJ1-1|NA|TRBV5-6|NA
TGTGCCAGCAGCCTCAATGACAGGAATGGAGTTTTCGGTGAAGCTTTCTTT
CASSLNDRNGVFGEAFF
>TRBJ2-7|TRBD1|TRBV29-1|NA
TGCAGCGTCGTAGACAGGGGAACCTACGAGCAGTACTTC
CSVVDRGTYEQYF
>TRBJ2-7|TRBD2|TRBV9|NA
TGTGCCAGCAGCGTGGAGGTAGCGGGAGGCGAGCAGTACTTC
CASSVEVAGGEQYF
>TRBJ1-2|NA|TRBV7-2|NA
TGTGCCAGCAGCCATGATAGACAGAGACATTATGGCTACACCTTC
CASSHDRQRHYGYTF
>TRBJ2-2|NA|TRBV5-1|NA
TGCGCCAGCACTTCCCGCGTGACAAACACCGGGGAGCTGTTTTTT
CASTSRVTNTGELFF
>TRBJ1-5|TRBD1|TRBV5-8|few
TGTGCCAGCAGCAAAGGGACAGGGGGTGATCAGCCCCAGCATTTT
CASSKGTGGDQPQHF
>TRBJ2-1|NA|TRBV9|NA
TGTGCCAGCAGCGTAGGGGCAACCGGGACTCGACACAATGAGCAGTTCTTC
CASSVGATGTRHNEQFF
>TRBJ1-5|TRBD1|TRBV6-6|NA
TGTGCCAGCAGTTACTCGACAGGGGGGAATCAGCCCCAGCATTTT
CASSYSTGGNQPQHF
>TRBJ1-2|NA|TRBV6-5|few
TGTGCCAGCAGTTACTCTGGGAGGGCTGAGGGCTACACCTTC
CASSYSGRAEGYTF
>TRBJ2-7|TRBD2|TRBV30|few
TGTGCCTGGACCAATCCTACCGGGACTAGCGGGAGCTACGAGCAGTACTTC
CAWTNPTGTSGSYEQYF
>TRBJ1-1|TRBD1|TRBV4-3|once
TGCGCCAGCAGCCAAGATCCCGGGACAGGGGGTGTCTACGACACTGAAGCTTTCTTT
CASSQDPGTGGVYDTEAFF
>TRBJ1-3|NA|TRBV5-1|once
TGCGCCAGCAGCAAATCCGGGTTCTCTGGAAACACCATATATTTT
CASSKSGFSGNTIYF
>TRBJ2-5|NA|TRBV7-8|NA
TGTGCCAGCAGCTTAGCCTCTAGGGGAGAGACCCAGTACTTC
CASSLASRGETQYF
>TRBJ1-2|NA|TRBV7-2|NA
TGTGCCAGCAGCCCCGCTCAGGCCGCGGGGGGCTACACCTTC
CASSPAQAAGGYTF
>TRBJ2-7|NA|TRBV30|NA
TGTGCCTGGAGTGTGGGGAGATACGAGCAGTACTTC
CAWSVGRYEQYF
>TRBJ1-6|NA|TRBV4-3|NA
TGCGCCAGCAGCCAATCAGGGTATAATTCACCCCTCCACTTT
CASSQSGYNSPLHF
>TRBJ1-2|TRBD1|TRBV27|NA
TGTGCCAGCAGGGGACAGGGGGCAGGAGGCTACACCTTC
CASRGQGAGGYTF
>TRBJ1-3|NA|TRBV7-9|NA
TGTGCCAGCAGCTTAGAGACAGACCGCAACACCATATATTTT
CASSLETDRNTIYF
>TRBJ1-4|NA|TRBV7-9|NA
TGTGCCAGCAGCTTAGAAAGGGGAAAAGGTGAAAAACTGTTTTTT
CASSLERGKGEKLFF